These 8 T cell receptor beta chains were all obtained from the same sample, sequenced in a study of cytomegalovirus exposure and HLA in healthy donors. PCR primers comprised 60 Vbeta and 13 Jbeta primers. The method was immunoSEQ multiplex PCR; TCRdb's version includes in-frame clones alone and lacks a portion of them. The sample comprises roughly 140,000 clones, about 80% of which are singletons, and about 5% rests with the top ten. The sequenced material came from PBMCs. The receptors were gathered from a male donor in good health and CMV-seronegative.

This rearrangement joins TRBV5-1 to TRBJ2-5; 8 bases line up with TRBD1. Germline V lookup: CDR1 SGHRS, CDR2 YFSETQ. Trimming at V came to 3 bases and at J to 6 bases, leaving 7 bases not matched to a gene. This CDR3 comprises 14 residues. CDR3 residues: CASSSTGGSQTQYF. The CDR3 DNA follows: TGCGCCAGCAGCTCTACAGGGGGGAGTCAGACCCAGTACTTC.

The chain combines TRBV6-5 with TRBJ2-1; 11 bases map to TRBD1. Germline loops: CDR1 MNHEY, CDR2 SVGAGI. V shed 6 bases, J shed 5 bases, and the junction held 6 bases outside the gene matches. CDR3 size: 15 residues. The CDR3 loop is CASRLGTGGDNEQFF. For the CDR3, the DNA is TGTGCCAGCAGGCTAGGGACAGGGGGGGACAATGAGCAGTTCTTC.

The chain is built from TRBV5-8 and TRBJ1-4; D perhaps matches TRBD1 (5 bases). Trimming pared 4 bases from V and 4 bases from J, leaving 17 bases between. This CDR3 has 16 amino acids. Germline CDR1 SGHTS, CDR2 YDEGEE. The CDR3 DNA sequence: TGTGCCAGCAGCCCCGGGACTGCTAGTTTTAATGAAAAACTGTTTTTT. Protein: CASSPGTASFNEKLFF.

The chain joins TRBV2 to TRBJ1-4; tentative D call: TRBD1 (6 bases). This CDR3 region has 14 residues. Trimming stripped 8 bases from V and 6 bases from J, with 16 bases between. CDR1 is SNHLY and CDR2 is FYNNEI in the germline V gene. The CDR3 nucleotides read TGTGCCAGCGGACGGGGAGGGGGTGATGAAAAACTGTTTTTT. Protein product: CASGRGGGDEKLFF.

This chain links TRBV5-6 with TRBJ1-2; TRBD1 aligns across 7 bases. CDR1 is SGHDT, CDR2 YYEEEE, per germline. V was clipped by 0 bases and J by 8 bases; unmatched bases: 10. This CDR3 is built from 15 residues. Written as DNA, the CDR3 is TGTGCCAGCAGCTTGGCCGGAGGGGGCAGGGGCGGCTACACCTTC. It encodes CASSLAGGGRGGYTF.

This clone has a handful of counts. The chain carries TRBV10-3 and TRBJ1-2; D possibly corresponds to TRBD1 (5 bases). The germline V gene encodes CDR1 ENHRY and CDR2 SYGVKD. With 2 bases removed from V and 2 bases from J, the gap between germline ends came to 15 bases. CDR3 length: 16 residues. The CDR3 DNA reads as TGTGCCATCAGTGAGCAGCCCGGACGGACAAACTATGGCTACACCTTC. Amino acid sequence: CAISEQPGRTNYGYTF.

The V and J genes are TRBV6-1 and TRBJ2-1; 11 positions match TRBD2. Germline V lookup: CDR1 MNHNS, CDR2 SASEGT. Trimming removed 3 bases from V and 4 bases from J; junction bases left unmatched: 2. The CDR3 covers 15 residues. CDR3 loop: CASSETSGAYNEQFF. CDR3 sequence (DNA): TGTGCCAGCAGTGAGACTAGCGGGGCATACAATGAGCAGTTCTTC.

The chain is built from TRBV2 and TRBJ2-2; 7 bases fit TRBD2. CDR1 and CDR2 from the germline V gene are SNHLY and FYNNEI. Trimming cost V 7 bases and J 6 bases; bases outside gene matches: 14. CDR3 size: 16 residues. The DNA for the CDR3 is TGTGCCAGCACCGACCAAGGAACGGGAGGCGCCGGGGAGCTGTTTTTT. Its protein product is CASTDQGTGGAGELFF.